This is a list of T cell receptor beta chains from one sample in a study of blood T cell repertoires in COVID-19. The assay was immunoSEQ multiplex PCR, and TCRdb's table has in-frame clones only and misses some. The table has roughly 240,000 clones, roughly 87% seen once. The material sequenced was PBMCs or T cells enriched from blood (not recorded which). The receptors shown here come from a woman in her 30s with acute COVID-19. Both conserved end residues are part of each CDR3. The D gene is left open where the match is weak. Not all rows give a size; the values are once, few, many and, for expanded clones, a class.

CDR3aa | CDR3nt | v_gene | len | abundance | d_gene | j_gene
CASSLGRRQGAKETQYF | TGTGCCAGTAGCCTCGGACGAAGACAGGGGGCGAAGGAGACCCAGTACTTC | TRBV19 | 17 | . | TRBD1 | TRBJ2-5
CASSQEEGGGNTIYF | TGTGCCAGCAGCCAAGAAGAAGGGGGAGGAAACACCATATATTTT | TRBV14 | 15 | . | . | TRBJ1-3
CASSSDRSGNTIYF | TGTGCCAGCAGCTCGGACAGGTCTGGAAACACCATATATTTT | TRBV13 | 14 | . | TRBD1 | TRBJ1-3
CASSPGTAEFNNEQFF | TGTGCCAGCAGCCCCGGGACAGCCGAATTTAACAATGAGCAGTTCTTC | TRBV5-6 | 16 | . | TRBD1 | TRBJ2-1
CASFSITDTQYF | TGTGCCAGCTTCAGTATCACAGATACGCAGTATTTT | TRBV7-9 | 12 | . | . | TRBJ2-3
CASSQDRTGVHEKLFF | TGCGCCAGCAGCCAAGATCGGACAGGGGTACATGAAAAACTGTTTTTT | TRBV4-3 | 16 | . | TRBD1 | TRBJ1-4
CASSLALPPGGSYNEQFF | TGCGCCAGCAGCTTGGCCCTTCCCCCGGGGGGATCCTACAATGAGCAGTTCTTC | TRBV5-1 | 18 | once | TRBD2 | TRBJ2-1
CASNRGVYGYTF | TGTGCCAGCAACAGGGGCGTCTATGGCTACACCTTC | TRBV7-9 | 12 | . | TRBD1 | TRBJ1-2
CASSSGQINLQPQHF | TGTGCCAGCAGCTCTGGACAGATTAATCTACAGCCCCAGCATTTT | TRBV5-8 | 15 | . | . | TRBJ1-5
CASGPTEGAGTEAFF | TGTGCTAGTGGTCCCACTGAGGGCGCGGGCACTGAAGCTTTCTTT | TRBV12-5 | 15 | . | . | TRBJ1-1
CASSNPGVVGYTF | TGTGCCAGCAGTAACCCGGGGGTGGTGGGCTACACCTTC | TRBV27 | 13 | . | . | TRBJ1-2
CASSSRTEAFF | TGTGCCAGCAGTTCTCGTACTGAAGCTTTCTTT | TRBV6-5 | 11 | . | . | TRBJ1-1
CASSLQAYEQYF | TGTGCCAGCAGCTTACAGGCCTACGAGCAGTACTTC | TRBV5-6 | 12 | . | . | TRBJ2-7
CATSRGGGWGSPLHF | TGTGCCACCAGCAGAGGAGGGGGCTGGGGTTCACCCCTCCACTTT | TRBV15 | 15 | . | TRBD1 | TRBJ1-6
CASSKEAVSGNTIYF | TGTGCCAGTTCGAAGGAGGCCGTCTCTGGAAACACCATATATTTT | TRBV19 | 15 | once | . | TRBJ1-3
CASSLGKRGGRTGELFF | TGTGCCAGCAGCTTAGGGAAGCGGGGGGGCCGGACCGGGGAGCTGTTTTTT | TRBV5-4 | 17 | . | TRBD2 | TRBJ2-2
CASSLVEGAVEYF | TGTGCCAGCAGCTTAGTTGAGGGTGCGGTGGAGTACTTC | TRBV7-9 | 13 | once | . | TRBJ2-4
CASSLGTGTVYEQYF | TGTGCCAGCAGCTTAGGTACCGGGACAGTTTACGAGCAGTACTTC | TRBV11-2 | 15 | . | TRBD1 | TRBJ2-7
CASSPPSGSPLHF | TGTGCCAGCAGCCCACCGTCCGGGTCACCCCTCCACTTT | TRBV5-4 | 13 | . | . | TRBJ1-6